The 30 T cell receptor beta chains below come from one sample, sequenced in a study of post-analysis software for immune sequencing data. Findings of the study overall: Five or six TRBV segments, including TRBV5-6, TRBV5-1 and TRBV20-1, were more frequent in patients than controls.

The authors incorporated unique molecular identifiers into the TCR beta cDNA libraries. TCRdb independently ran MiXCR on the PCR reads; one entry per CDR3 protein. The table records about 500,000 distinct CDR3 sequences, over 35% of them present only once. These receptors' targets are unknown. The sequenced sample consisted of blood. Every receptor here comes from a girl aged 10 to 17 with multiple sclerosis.

The table lists this clonotype with a count of one. This chain joins TRBV12-3 or TRBV12-4 and TRBJ2-3; D is perhaps TRBD2 (5 bases). The length of the CDR3 is 14 residues. Trimming cost V 3 bases and J 5 bases, with 12 bases left between them. CDR3 amino acids: CASSLGSEEDTQYF. In DNA form, the CDR3 reads TGTGCCAGCAGTTTGGGGAGCGAGGAAGATACGCAGTATTTT.

Many counts were recorded for this clonotype. CDR3 protein: CASSYGTGLETQYF. CDR3 bases: TGTGCCAGCAGCTACGGGACAGGGCTTGAGACCCAGTACTTC. The genes are TRBV7-9 and TRBJ2-5; 9 positions agree with TRBD1. Germline V gene data show CDR1 as SEHNR and CDR2 as FQNEAQ (reference sequence). The CDR3 sequence is 14 residues long. V lost 4 bases to trimming and J lost 5 bases; unmatched junction nucleotides: 5. The full variable domain, completed using reference TRBV7-9 and TRBJ2-5, is DTGVSQNPRHKITKRGQNVTFRCDPISEHNRLYWYRQTLGQGPEFLTYFQNEAQLEKSRLLSDRFSAERPKGSFSTLEIQRTEQGDSAMYLCASSYGTGLETQYFGPGTRLLVL.

This clonotype was detected ten times or more. The genes are TRBV6-6 and TRBJ2-5; maybe TRBD1 (6 bases). The CDR3 is made up of 13 amino acids. V was clipped by 5 bases and J by 5 bases, with 12 bases between them. Germline CDR1 reads MNHNY; CDR2 reads SVGAGI (reference sequence). CDR3 sequence reads: CASSPGAGETQYF. In nucleotides, the CDR3 is TGTGCCAGCAGTCCAGGGGCCGGGGAGACCCAGTACTTC.

This clonotype appeared once. This chain joins TRBV20-1 and TRBJ2-1; TRBD2 might be the D (5 bases). Gene TRBJ2-7 matches the end of the DNA better, so the J call may be wrong. CDR1 and CDR2 (germline): DFQATT, SNEGSKA (reference sequence). The CDR3 has 14 amino acids. The CDR3 spells CSAAGYSSYNEQYF. DNA of the CDR3: TGCAGTGCCGCGGGCTACAGCTCCTACAATGAGCAGTACTTC.

The table lists this clonotype with a few counts. The chain uses TRBV7-9 and TRBJ2-5, with D uncertain. The CDR3 runs to 14 residues. V was shortened by 6 bases and J by 2 bases, with 13 bases between the two germline ends. Germline V gene lookup returns CDR1 SEHNR and CDR2 FQNEAQ (reference sequence). Here the CDR3 DNA reads TGTGCCAGCAGTTTCTTCCAGCCGCAAGAGACCCAGTACTTC. Its translation is CASSFFQPQETQYF.

The rearrangement uses TRBV2 and TRBJ2-7; D is uncertain. The better agreement between TRBJ2-5 and the DNA end casts doubt on the J call. Germline-derived CDR1 and CDR2 are SNHLY and FYNNEI. The length of the CDR3 is 16 residues. The CDR3 sequence is CASSLGLLYLGETQYF. The CDR3 DNA is TGTGCCAGCAGTTTGGGCCTACTCTACTTGGGAGAGACCCAGTACTTC.

Regarding this clonotype: An end of the junction differs from the germline gene, which may be a read error. The rearrangement uses TRBV5-1 and TRBJ2-5, with 9 bases identical to TRBD1. The DNA end is more similar to TRBJ2-7, so the J call may be wrong. Per germline, CDR1 SGHRS and CDR2 YFSETQ. The CDR3 is 14 residues long. The DNA for the CDR3 is TGCGCCAGCAACTTGACAGGGGGGGCAGACGAGCAGTACTTC. Translating it yields CASNLTGGADEQYF.

This chain links TRBV4-1 with TRBJ2-7; 10 bases are shared with TRBD1. The CDR3 contains 17 residues. Unmatched junction bases numbered 15, after V lost 4 bases and J lost 6 bases. CDR1 and CDR2 (germline): MGHRA, YSYEKL. This CDR3 is CASSLTNTGTGEGEQYF. In nucleotides, the CDR3 is TGCGCCAGCAGCCTTACAAATACCGGGACAGGGGAAGGCGAGCAGTACTTC.

This clonotype was counted only a few times. This chain joins TRBV27 and TRBJ2-7; the D call may be TRBD1 or TRBD2 (7 bases each). The germline V gene encodes CDR1 MNHEY and CDR2 SMNVEV (reference sequence). The CDR3 has 13 residues. The V end was cut by 3 bases, the J end by 6 bases, with 12 bases between. The CDR3 nucleotides read TGTGCCAGCAGTTTGGGAGGGGGCGGCGAGCAGTACTTC. Translating it yields CASSLGGGGEQYF.

This clonotype appeared a few times. The chain has TRBV7-2 and TRBJ1-2; D is unresolved. Germline CDR1 and CDR2: SGHTA and FQGNSA. The V and J ends lost 1 base and 3 bases respectively, with 9 bases between them. The CDR3 covers 14 residues. CDR3 DNA: TGTGCCAGCAGCTTAGTGGCCAGAGACTATGGCTACACCTTC. Protein: CASSLVARDYGYTF. Drawing the rest from reference TRBV7-2 and TRBJ1-2, the complete variable domain is GAGVSQSPSNKVTEKGKDVELRCDPISGHTALYWYRQSLGQGLEFLIYFQGNSAPDKSGLPSDRFSAERTGGSVSTLTIQRTQQEDSAVYLCASSLVARDYGYTFGSGTRLTVV.

The chain employs TRBV27 and TRBJ2-7, with TRBD1 matching 7 bases. The germline V gene has CDR1 MNHEY and CDR2 SMNVEV (reference sequence). V shed 4 bases, J shed 10 bases, and the junction held 7 bases outside the gene matches. This CDR3 has 12 amino acids. The CDR3 loop reads CASSSSTGFQYF. CDR3 DNA: TGTGCCAGCAGTTCCTCGACAGGGTTTCAGTACTTC.

The chain uses TRBV4-2 and TRBJ1-6; D might be TRBD1 (5 bases). V dropped 1 base and J dropped 9 bases, with 10 bases sitting between them. Germline V CDR1 and CDR2: LGHNA, YNFKEQ. The CDR3 is 14 amino acids. The chain's CDR3 is CASSQGDLSSPLHF. In DNA, the CDR3 is TGTGCCAGCAGCCAAGGGGACTTAAGTTCACCCCTCCACTTT.

This clonotype has only a few counts. The rearrangement joins TRBV24-1 to TRBJ2-1; 9 bases are a match to TRBD2. The CDR3 is 12 residues long. Trimming at V came to 7 bases and at J to 8 bases, leaving 2 bases not matched to a gene. Germline CDR1 is KGHDR and CDR2 is SFDVKD. CDR3 region: CATSLAGYEQFF. CDR3 bases: TGTGCCACCAGCCTAGCGGGATATGAGCAGTTCTTC.

The chain carries TRBV27 and TRBJ2-1, with 10 bases fitting TRBD1. Germline CDR1 is MNHEY and CDR2 is SMNVEV (reference sequence). Losses at the gene ends were 3 bases for V and 7 bases for J; bases not matched to a gene: 9. CDR3 length equals 16 residues. CDR3 nucleotide sequence: TGTGCCAGCAGTTTCCGGACAGGGGGACCGGGAAATGAGCAGTTCTTC. It yields the protein CASSFRTGGPGNEQFF.

The chain is built from TRBV9 and TRBJ2-7; 15 bases are shared with TRBD2. After removal of 2 bases from V and 6 bases from J, the junction contained 3 bases not matched to a gene. This CDR3 spans 15 amino acids. Germline CDR1 reads SGDLS; CDR2 reads YYNGEE. DNA of the CDR3: TGTGCCAGCAGCGTCGGGACTAGCGGGAGGATCGAGCAGTACTTC. As protein: CASSVGTSGRIEQYF.

The chain is built from TRBV12-3 or TRBV12-4 and TRBJ1-2, with TRBD1 matching over 7 bases. The CDR3 has 13 amino acids. The V gene end was trimmed by 3 bases and the J gene end by 8 bases; junction bases not matched to a gene: 6. CDR3 sequence (DNA): TGTGCCAGCAGTTTTCGACAGGGCCACGGCTACACCTTC. It encodes CASSFRQGHGYTF.

The chain joins TRBV4-2 to TRBJ2-1; the D gene is possibly TRBD2 (6 bases). V was shortened by 1 base and J by 4 bases, with 11 bases between the two germline ends. The length of the CDR3 is 15 residues. Germline V gene lookup returns CDR1 LGHNA and CDR2 YNFKEQ. DNA of the CDR3: TGTGCCAGCAGCCAAGGGGGTGGGGGGTACAATGAGCAGTTCTTC. It translates to CASSQGGGGYNEQFF.

This clonotype was counted between two and nine times. The V gene is TRBV29-1, the J gene TRBJ2-1; D gene unclear. The CDR3 sequence is 14 residues long. Looked up from germline, CDR1 is SQVTM and CDR2 is ANQGSEA. The V end was cut by 4 bases, the J end by 0 bases, with 10 bases between. Here the CDR3 DNA reads TGCAGCGTTGTATCCAGCCCCTCCTACAATGAGCAGTTCTTC. Protein: CSVVSSPSYNEQFF.

The V call is TRBV13, the J call TRBJ1-6, with a weak D call TRBD1 (6 bases). CDR3 length equals 17 residues. In germline, CDR1 is PRHDT, CDR2 FYEKMQ (reference sequence). V was clipped by 0 bases and J by 9 bases, with 18 bases between them. CDR3 DNA sequence: TGTGCCAGCAGCTTAGGCCGGTACAGGGCTTGGAGTTCACCCCTCCACTTT. This translates into CASSLGRYRAWSSPLHF.

About this clonotype itself: One junction end disagrees with the germline gene, perhaps due to a read error. In nucleotides, the CDR3 is TGCGGTGCTAGGCCGACTAGCGCTGGCACAGATACGCAGTATTTT. It is translated as CGARPTSAGTDTQYF. This chain connects TRBV20-1 to TRBJ2-3; 8 bases align to TRBD2. Germline loops: CDR1 DFQATT, CDR2 SNEGSKA (reference sequence). The CDR3 is 15 amino acids.

V gene TRBV3-1 combines with J gene TRBJ2-7; weak D call: TRBD1 (5 bases). The V gene's germline CDR1 is LGHDT and CDR2 YNNKEL (reference sequence). There are 14 residues in the CDR3. V lost 1 base to trimming and J lost 2 bases, with 9 bases between them. As DNA, the CDR3 is TGTGCCAGCAGCCAAGCTCAGGGCGCCTACGAGCAGTACTTC. Protein product: CASSQAQGAYEQYF.

This clonotype has a single count. The chain is built from TRBV28 and TRBJ2-6, with 9 bases that match TRBD1. CDR3 length equals 18 residues. Germline trimming cut 5 bases from V and 0 bases from J; bases unmatched to any gene: 8. Germline V lookup: CDR1 MDHEN, CDR2 SYDVKM. CDR3 coding DNA: TGTGCCAGCAGTCGCCCCGGGACAGGGCCCTCTGGGGCCAACGTCCTGACTTTC. Translation gives CASSRPGTGPSGANVLTF. Supplemented by reference TRBV28 and TRBJ2-6, the full variable domain reads DVKVTQSSRYLVKRTGEKVFLECVQDMDHENMFWYRQDPGLGLRLIYFSYDVKMKEKGDIPEGYSVSREKKERFSLILESASTNQTSMYLCASSRPGTGPSGANVLTFGAGSRLTVL.

With respect to this clonotype: A read error may produce the germline difference seen at one junction end. The gene calls are TRBV20-1 and TRBJ1-3, with D maybe TRBD1 (6 bases). The CDR3 loop spans 11 amino acids. Germline V gives CDR1 DFQATT, CDR2 SNEGSKA (reference sequence). CDR3 in amino acids: CSAKGGNTTYF. CDR3 DNA sequence: TGCAGTGCTAAAGGGGGAAACACCACATATTTT.

The rearrangement links TRBV5-1 to TRBJ2-7; 8 bases fit TRBD1. With V trimmed by 4 bases and J by 1 base, 7 bases remained unmatched. The CDR3 loop spans 15 amino acids. Germline V lookup: CDR1 SGHRS, CDR2 YFSETQ. The CDR3 spells CASSPPTGVSYEQYF. The DNA of the CDR3 is TGCGCCAGCAGCCCACCGACAGGGGTATCCTACGAGCAGTACTTC. Full variable domain (outside the CDR3, taken from reference TRBV5-1 and TRBJ2-7): KAGVTQTPRYLIKTRGQQVTLSCSPISGHRSVSWYQQTPGQGLQFLFEYFSETQRNKGNFPGRFSGRQFSNSRSEMNVSTLELGDSALYLCASSPPTGVSYEQYFGPGTRLTVT.

This rearrangement joins TRBV4-2 to TRBJ1-1; possible D gene TRBD1, 5 bases. The CDR3 loop spans 15 amino acids. Germline V gives CDR1 LGHNA, CDR2 YNFKEQ. V lost 1 base and J 3 bases, leaving 12 bases between the germline ends. The CDR3 here is CASSQVARGYTEAFF. The CDR3 bases are TGTGCCAGCAGCCAAGTGGCTAGGGGATACACTGAAGCTTTCTTT.

The V call is TRBV20-1, the J call TRBJ2-7; D remains unclear. The ends were cut back, 2 bases at V and 0 bases at J, with 5 bases in the middle. Germline V gives CDR1 DFQATT, CDR2 SNEGSKA (reference sequence). The CDR3 runs to 12 residues. The CDR3 here is CSARLSSYEQYF. In DNA, the CDR3 is TGCAGTGCTAGACTTAGCTCCTACGAGCAGTACTTC.

The chain uses TRBV15 and TRBJ2-3; 9 nucleotides line up with TRBD2. Germline-derived CDR1 and CDR2 are LNHNV and YYDKDF (reference sequence). The CDR3 covers 14 residues. V trimming: 1 base; J trimming: 6 bases; junction bases outside the gene matches: 2. CDR3 in amino acids: CATSRAGTSDTQYF. CDR3 DNA sequence: TGTGCCACCAGCAGAGCCGGGACTAGCGATACGCAGTATTTT. The whole variable domain, remainder taken from reference TRBV15 and TRBJ2-3, is DAMVIQNPRYQVTQFGKPVTLSCSQTLNHNVMYWYQQKSSQAPKLLFHYYDKDFNNEADTPDNFQSRRPNTSFCFLDIRSPGLGDTAMYLCATSRAGTSDTQYFGPGTRLTVL.

This sequence joins TRBV20-1 and TRBJ2-3, with D possibly TRBD2 on 6 matching bases. The germline gives CDR1 DFQATT, CDR2 SNEGSKA (reference sequence). The CDR3 has 15 amino acids. V lost 2 bases and J lost 2, with 14 bases in between. CDR3: CSARSPGEITDTQYF. The CDR3 nucleotides are TGCAGTGCTAGAAGTCCGGGAGAAATCACAGATACGCAGTATTTT.

This clonotype turned up a few times. The chain joins TRBV28 to TRBJ1-1; 8 nucleotides line up with TRBD1. With V trimmed by 6 bases and J by 1 base, 10 bases remained unmatched. The CDR3 spans 16 residues. Looked up from germline, CDR1 is MDHEN and CDR2 is SYDVKM. CDR3 loop: CASSLPRGRGNTEAFF. Written as DNA, the CDR3 is TGTGCCAGCAGCCTCCCCAGGGGGCGAGGGAACACTGAAGCTTTCTTT.

The J gene is TRBJ2-7, the V gene TRBV12-3 or TRBV12-4, with a tentative D call TRBD1 (5 bases). CDR3 length equals 12 residues. Trimming removed 8 bases from V and 2 bases from J, with 10 bases in between. The CDR3 sequence: CASGEGAYEQYF. CDR3 DNA: TGTGCCAGCGGGGAAGGGGCCTACGAGCAGTACTTC.